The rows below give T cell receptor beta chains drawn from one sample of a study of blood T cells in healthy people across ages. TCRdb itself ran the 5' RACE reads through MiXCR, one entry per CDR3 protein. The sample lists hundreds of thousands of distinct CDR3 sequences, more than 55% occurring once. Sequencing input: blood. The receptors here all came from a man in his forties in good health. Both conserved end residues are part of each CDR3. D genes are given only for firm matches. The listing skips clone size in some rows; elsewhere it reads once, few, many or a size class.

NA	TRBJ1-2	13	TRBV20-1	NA	TGCAGTGCCACCTTCCCCCAGGGTGATGGCTACACCTTC	CSATFPQGDGYTF
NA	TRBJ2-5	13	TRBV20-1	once	TGCAGTGCTAGATCAGCCAACGTTGAGACCCAGTACTTC	CSARSANVETQYF
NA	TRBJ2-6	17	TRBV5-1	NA	TGCGCCAGCAGCTTTTTGGGGGCGAGGACGGGGGCCAACGTCCTGACTTTC	CASSFLGARTGANVLTF
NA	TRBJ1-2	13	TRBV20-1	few	TGCAGTGCTAGTGATCCTGTGGGCCCCGGCTACACCTTC	CSASDPVGPGYTF
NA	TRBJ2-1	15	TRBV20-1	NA	TGCAGTGCTAGGGACTCGGGGATTTCCTACAATGAGCAGTTCTTC	CSARDSGISYNEQFF
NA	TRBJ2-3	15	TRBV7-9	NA	TGTGCCAGCAGTCAAGGATGGGAGAACACAGATACGCAGTATTTT	CASSQGWENTDTQYF
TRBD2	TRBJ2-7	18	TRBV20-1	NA	TGCAGTGCTAGACCGCCCCCGGGGGGGCCGATCGAGGACAATGAGCAGTACTTC	CSARPPPGGPIEDNEQYF
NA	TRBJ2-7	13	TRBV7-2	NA	TGTGCCAGCAGCCGTCAGGGGCGAGACGAGCAGTACTTC	CASSRQGRDEQYF
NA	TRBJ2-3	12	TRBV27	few	TGTGCCAGCGCCCGGATCACAGATACGCAGTATTTT	CASARITDTQYF
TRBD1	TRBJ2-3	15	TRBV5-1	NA	TGCGCCAGCAGCTTGGCCGGGACAGGGAGGGATACGCAGTATTTT	CASSLAGTGRDTQYF
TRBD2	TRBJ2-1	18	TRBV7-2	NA	TGTGCCAGCAGCCCAAGACTAGCGGGAGGGAGCTCCTACAATGAGCAGTTCTTC	CASSPRLAGGSSYNEQFF
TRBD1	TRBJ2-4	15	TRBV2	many	TGTGCCAGCAGTGAAGAAGGGACAGGGAATGGCATTCAGTACTTC	CASSEEGTGNGIQYF
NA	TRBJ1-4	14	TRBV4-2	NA	TGTGCCAGCAGCCAAGAAGCCAACGATGAAAAACTGTTTTTT	CASSQEANDEKLFF
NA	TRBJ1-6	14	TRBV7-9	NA	TGTGCCAGCAGCCAAGGGTCGTATAATTCACCCCTCCACTTT	CASSQGSYNSPLHF
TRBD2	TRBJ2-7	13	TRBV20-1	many	TGCAGTGCTAGTCTAGCGGGTACCTACGAGCAGTACTTC	CSASLAGTYEQYF
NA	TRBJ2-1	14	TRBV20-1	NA	TGCAGTGCTAGAGGGGCTGGGCCGAGCAGGGAGCAGTTCTTC	CSARGAGPSREQFF
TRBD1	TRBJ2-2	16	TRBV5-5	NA	TGTGCCAGCAGCTTGAACCCAGGGGGACCCACCGGGGAGCTGTTTTTT	CASSLNPGGPTGELFF
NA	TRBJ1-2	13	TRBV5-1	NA	TGCGCCAGCAGCTTGATTGGGGTCGAAGGCTACACCTTC	CASSLIGVEGYTF
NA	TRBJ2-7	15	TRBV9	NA	TGTGCCAGCAGCGTAGACCCCGGGATAGTCTACGAGCAGTACTTC	CASSVDPGIVYEQYF
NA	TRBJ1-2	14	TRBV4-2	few	TGTGCCAGCAGCCAAGATAAGGGTGACTATGGCTACACCTTC	CASSQDKGDYGYTF
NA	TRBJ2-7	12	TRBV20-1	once	TGCAGTGCTAGCAAGGGATCCTACGAGCAGTACTTC	CSASKGSYEQYF
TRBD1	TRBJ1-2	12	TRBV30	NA	TGTGCCGGGGGGACAGGGTGGGGTGGCTACACCTTC	CAGGTGWGGYTF
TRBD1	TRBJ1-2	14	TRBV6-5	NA	TGTGCCAGCAGTCAAGGACAGGCACTCTATGGCTACACCTTC	CASSQGQALYGYTF
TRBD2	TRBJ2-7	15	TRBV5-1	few	TGCGCCAGCAGCTTGGATGCGGGGGGAACCTACGAGCAGTACTTC	CASSLDAGGTYEQYF
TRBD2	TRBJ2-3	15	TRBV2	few	TGTGCCAGCGGGTCGAGCGGGAGCCCCCCAGATACGCAGTATTTT	CASGSSGSPPDTQYF
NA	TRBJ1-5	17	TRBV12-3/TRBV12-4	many	TGTGCCAGCAGTTTGGACGGGGTCGGGGGGCGAGGTCAGCCCCAGCATTTT	CASSLDGVGGRGQPQHF
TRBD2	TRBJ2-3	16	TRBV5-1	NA	TGCGCCAGCAGCTTGTCTAGCGGGGGGAATCAAGATACGCAGTATTTT	CASSLSSGGNQDTQYF
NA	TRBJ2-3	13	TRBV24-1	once	TGTGCCACCTCGTTACAGAGCACAGATACGCAGTATTTT	CATSLQSTDTQYF
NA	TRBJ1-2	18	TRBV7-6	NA	TGTGCCAGCAGCTTAAAAGCCACGAGTCCCCGCTTGGGGTATGGCTACACCTTC	CASSLKATSPRLGYGYTF
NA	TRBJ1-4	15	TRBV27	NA	TGTGCCAGCAACCACAAGCGGGGGGTAGGGGAAAAACTGTTTTTT	CASNHKRGVGEKLFF
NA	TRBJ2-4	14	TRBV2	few	TGTGCCAGCAGTGAGAGGACAGATTCGAACATTCAGTACTTC	CASSERTDSNIQYF
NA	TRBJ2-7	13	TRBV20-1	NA	TGCAGTGCTAGAGAGGACAGAGACTACGAGCAGTACTTC	CSAREDRDYEQYF
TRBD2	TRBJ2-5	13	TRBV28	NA	TGTGCCAGCGGAGCGGGGTTGTTCGAGACCCAGTACTTC	CASGAGLFETQYF
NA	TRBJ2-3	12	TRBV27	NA	TGTGCCATCTCCATAACCCCAGATACGCAGTATTTT	CAISITPDTQYF
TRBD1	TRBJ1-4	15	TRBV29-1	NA	TGCAGCGTTGAATCTCCGGGACAGGGGGAGGAAAAACTGTTTTTT	CSVESPGQGEEKLFF
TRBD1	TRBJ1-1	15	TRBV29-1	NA	TGCAGCGTCCTTGGACAGGGGGGACCCAGCACTGAAGCTTTCTTT	CSVLGQGGPSTEAFF
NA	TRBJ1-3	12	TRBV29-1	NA	TGCAGCGGTACAACCTCTGGAAACACCATATATTTT	CSGTTSGNTIYF
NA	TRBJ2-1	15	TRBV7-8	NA	TGTGCCAGCAGCTTAGCTAGCGAAGCCTACAATGAGCAGTTCTTC	CASSLASEAYNEQFF
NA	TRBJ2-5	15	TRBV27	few	TGTGCCAGCAGTCCACTGGCCGGGCCTCTACATGGGCAGTACTTC	CASSPLAGPLHGQYF
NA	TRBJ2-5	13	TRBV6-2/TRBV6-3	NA	TGTGCCAGCAGGGCCCCTTCTAGAGAGACCCAGTACTTC	CASRAPSRETQYF
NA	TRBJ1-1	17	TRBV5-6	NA	TGTGCCAGCAGCTTGTCGGTAGGGGACACCAAGAACACTGAAGCTTTCTTT	CASSLSVGDTKNTEAFF
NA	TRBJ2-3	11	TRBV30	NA	TGTGCCTGGAGTAAAGGGGATACGCAGTATTTT	CAWSKGDTQYF
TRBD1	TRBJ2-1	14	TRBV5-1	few	TGCGCCAGCAGCGACGGACAGGGTAGGGATGAGCAGTTCTTC	CASSDGQGRDEQFF